This entry lists 10 T cell receptor beta chains sequenced from one sample in a study of T-cell reconstitution after alpha-beta-depleted transplantation in children. The TCRbeta library was prepared with unique molecular identifiers. TCRdb redid the calling of the PCR reads with MiXCR, one entry per CDR3 protein. The repertoire consists of some 440,000 distinct CDR3 sequences, with about 16% occurring once and the leading ten covering under 30%. Sequencing used PBMCs, mostly from graft donor cells, obtained 360 days after TCRalphabeta/CD19-depleted stem cell transplant. Receptors originate from a boy under two years old who had a stem cell transplant for Wiskott-Aldrich syndrome, so the T cells may come from the graft donor.

The rearrangement links TRBV4-1 to TRBJ2-1, with 7 bases matching TRBD1. Looked up from germline, CDR1 is MGHRA and CDR2 is YSYEKL. The CDR3 consists of 18 residues. Trimming removed 1 base from V and 8 bases from J; junction bases left unmatched: 17. The CDR3 loop reads CASSQGVPRGQAQDEQFF. CDR3 in DNA: TGCGCCAGCAGCCAAGGGGTCCCCCGAGGACAGGCACAGGATGAGCAGTTCTTC.

The rearrangement joins TRBV6-1 to TRBJ2-1; TRBD1 matches at 10 bases. The CDR3 has 16 amino acids. Losses at the gene ends were 6 bases for V and 5 bases for J; bases not matched to a gene: 10. Germline values: CDR1 MNHNS, CDR2 SASEGT. Written as DNA, the CDR3 is TGTGCCAGCAGCCATCGGACAGGGGGAGTCCACAATGAGCAGTTCTTC. Translated: CASSHRTGGVHNEQFF.

Details on this clonotype: This may arise from a read error, as a much more abundant clone is one base away. The chain is built from TRBV5-1 and TRBJ2-1; no definite D call. CDR1 SGHRS and CDR2 YFSETQ come from the germline V gene. V was clipped by 1 base and J by 0 bases, with 5 bases between them. This CDR3 is built from 14 residues. The CDR3 spells CASSLKSSYNEQFF. CDR3 in DNA: TGCGCCAGCAGCTTGAAGAGCTCCTACAATGAGCAGTTCTTC. The full variable domain, completed using reference TRBV5-1 and TRBJ2-1, is KAGVTQTPRYLIKTRGQQVTLSCSPISGHRSVSWYQQTPGQGLQFLFEYFSETQRNKGNFPGRFSGRQFSNSRSEMNVSTLELGDSALYLCASSLKSSYNEQFFGPGTRLTVL.

This clonotype was counted between two and nine times. The chain uses TRBV11-2 and TRBJ2-3; 14 nucleotides align to TRBD2. The CDR3 sequence is 19 residues long. The germline V gene encodes CDR1 SGHAT and CDR2 FQNNGV. J gave up 0 bases and V 0 bases, and 5 bases lay outside the gene matches. CDR3 amino acids: CASSLDRTSGRKSTDTQYF. The CDR3, as DNA: TGTGCCAGCAGCTTAGACAGGACTAGCGGGAGGAAAAGCACAGATACGCAGTATTTT.

This clonotype was counted between two and nine times. The gene calls are TRBV20-1 and TRBJ2-1; 7 positions agree with TRBD2. The CDR3 consists of 12 residues. Germline assignment: CDR1 DFQATT and CDR2 SNEGSKA (reference sequence). The ends lost 7 bases at V and 6 bases at J; junction bases unmatched: 6. CDR3 loop: CSGGGPFNEQFF. CDR3 DNA: TGCAGTGGGGGAGGGCCCTTCAATGAGCAGTTCTTC.

The chain joins TRBV6-1 to TRBJ2-2; a possible D gene is TRBD1 (6 bases). The germline V gene has CDR1 MNHNS and CDR2 SASEGT. The germline V and J ends were trimmed by 5 bases and 6 bases, with 10 bases remaining between them. The CDR3 covers 13 residues. The CDR3 protein is CASSTGTPGELFF. CDR3 in DNA: TGTGCCAGCAGTACGGGGACACCCGGGGAGCTGTTTTTT.

The genes are TRBV2 and TRBJ2-6; possibly TRBD2 for D (6 bases). Germline loops: CDR1 SNHLY, CDR2 FYNNEI. This CDR3 contains 15 residues. CDR3 DNA sequence: TGTTCCACGTCGGGGACTGAAAGAAGGGCCAACGTCCTGACTTTC. Protein: CSTSGTERRANVLTF.

This clonotype occurred a few times. This chain links TRBV29-1 with TRBJ2-3; D perhaps matches TRBD2 (5 bases). Germline CDR1 reads SQVTM; CDR2 reads ANQGSEA. The V end lost 7 bases, the J end lost 10 bases, and 30 bases lay between the germline ends. CDR3 length: 16 amino acids. CDR3 in amino acids: CSGKDYSLQGRGSQYF. The CDR3 DNA sequence: TGCAGCGGCAAAGACTACAGCCTCCAAGGGCGCGGTTCGCAGTATTTT.

This clonotype has a count of ten or more. This chain joins TRBV4-3 and TRBJ1-2; D is perhaps TRBD1 (5 bases). Germline CDR1 reads LGHNA; CDR2 reads YSLEER. The V end was cut by 0 bases, the J end by 10 bases, with 9 bases between. The CDR3 spans 12 residues. This CDR3 reads CASSQDGGDYTF. Here the CDR3 DNA reads TGCGCCAGCAGCCAAGATGGAGGGGACTACACCTTC.

The chain links TRBV7-9 to TRBJ2-1; perhaps TRBD2 as D (5 bases). The CDR3 covers 15 residues. V lost 3 bases and J lost 8, with 17 bases in between. Germline lookup yields CDR1 SEHNR and CDR2 FQNEAQ (reference sequence). The CDR3 loop is CASSLGATEGDEQFF. The CDR3 nucleotides read TGTGCCAGCAGCTTGGGAGCCACGGAAGGCGATGAGCAGTTCTTC.